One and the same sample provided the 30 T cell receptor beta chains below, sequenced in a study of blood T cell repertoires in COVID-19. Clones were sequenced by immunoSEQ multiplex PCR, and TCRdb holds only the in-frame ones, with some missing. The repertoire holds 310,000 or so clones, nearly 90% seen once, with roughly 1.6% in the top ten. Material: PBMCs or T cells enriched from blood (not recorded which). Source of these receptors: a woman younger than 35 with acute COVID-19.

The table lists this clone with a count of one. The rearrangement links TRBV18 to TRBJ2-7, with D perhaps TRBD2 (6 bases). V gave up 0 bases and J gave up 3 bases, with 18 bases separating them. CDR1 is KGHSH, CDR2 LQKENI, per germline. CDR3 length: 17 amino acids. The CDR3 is CASSPPDRGARFYEQYF. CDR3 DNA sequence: TGTGCCAGCTCACCACCCGATCGCGGGGCCCGGTTCTACGAGCAGTACTTC.

CDR3 nucleotide sequence: TGTGCCAGCAGCGGGAGGACAGGGGGCAATGAAAAACTGTTTTTT. This translates into CASSGRTGGNEKLFF. The J gene is TRBJ1-4, the V gene TRBV28, with 11 bases aligning to TRBD1. There are 15 residues in the CDR3. Germline lookup yields CDR1 MDHEN and CDR2 SYDVKM. J gave up 5 bases and V 6 bases, and 5 bases lay outside the gene matches.

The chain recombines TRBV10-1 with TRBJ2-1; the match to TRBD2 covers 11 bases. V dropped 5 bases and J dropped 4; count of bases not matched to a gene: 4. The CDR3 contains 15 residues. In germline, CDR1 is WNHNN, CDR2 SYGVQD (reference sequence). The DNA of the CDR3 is TGCGCCAGCAGTTTCGGGACTAGCGGATACAATGAGCAGTTCTTC. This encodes CASSFGTSGYNEQFF.

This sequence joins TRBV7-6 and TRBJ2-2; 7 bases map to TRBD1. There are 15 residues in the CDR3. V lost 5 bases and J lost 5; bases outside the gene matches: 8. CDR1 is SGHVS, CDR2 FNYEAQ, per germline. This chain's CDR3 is CASSTTGEWTGELFF. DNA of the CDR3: TGTGCCAGCAGCACAACAGGGGAGTGGACCGGGGAGCTGTTTTTT.

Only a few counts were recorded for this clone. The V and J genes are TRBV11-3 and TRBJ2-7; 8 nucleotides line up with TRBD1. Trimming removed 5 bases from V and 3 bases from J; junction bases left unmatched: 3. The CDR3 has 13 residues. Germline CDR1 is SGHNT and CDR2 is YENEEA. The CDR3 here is CASSVGQGYEQYF. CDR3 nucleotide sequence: TGTGCCAGCAGCGTAGGACAGGGCTACGAGCAGTACTTC.

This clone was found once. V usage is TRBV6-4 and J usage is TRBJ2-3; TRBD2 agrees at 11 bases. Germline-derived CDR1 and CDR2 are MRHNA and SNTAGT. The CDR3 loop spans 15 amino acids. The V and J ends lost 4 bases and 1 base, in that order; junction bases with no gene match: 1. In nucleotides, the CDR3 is TGTGCCAGCAGTGTGACTAGCGGGGGCACAGATACGCAGTATTTT. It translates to CASSVTSGGTDTQYF.

This CDR3 is CASSPGWLAGGGEQYF. DNA of the CDR3: TGTGCCAGCAGCCCCGGGTGGCTAGCGGGAGGAGGCGAGCAGTACTTC. The chain links TRBV5-8 to TRBJ2-7, with 11 bases that match TRBD2. This CDR3 has 16 residues. CDR1 is SGHTS, CDR2 YDEGEE, per germline. V was clipped by 4 bases and J by 6 bases; unmatched bases: 12.

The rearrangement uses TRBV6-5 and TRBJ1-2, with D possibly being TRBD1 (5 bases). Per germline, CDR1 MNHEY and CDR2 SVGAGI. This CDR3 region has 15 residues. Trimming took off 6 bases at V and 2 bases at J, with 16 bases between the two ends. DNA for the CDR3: TGTGCCAGCAGGAGGATGGGGGGACGGAACTATGGCTACACCTTC. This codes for CASRRMGGRNYGYTF.

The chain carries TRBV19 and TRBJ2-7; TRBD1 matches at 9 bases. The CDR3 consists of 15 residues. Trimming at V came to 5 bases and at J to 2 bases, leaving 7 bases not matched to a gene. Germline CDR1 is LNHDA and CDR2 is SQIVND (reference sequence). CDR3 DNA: TGTGCCAGTAGTCCCGGACAGGGGAGGACCTACGAGCAGTACTTC. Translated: CASSPGQGRTYEQYF.

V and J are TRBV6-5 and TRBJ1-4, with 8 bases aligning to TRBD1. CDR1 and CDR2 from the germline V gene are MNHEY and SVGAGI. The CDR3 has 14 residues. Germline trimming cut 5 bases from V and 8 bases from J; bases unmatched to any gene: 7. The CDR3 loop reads CASSRQGLGEKLFF. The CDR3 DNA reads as TGTGCCAGCAGTAGACAGGGGTTGGGGGAAAAACTGTTTTTT.

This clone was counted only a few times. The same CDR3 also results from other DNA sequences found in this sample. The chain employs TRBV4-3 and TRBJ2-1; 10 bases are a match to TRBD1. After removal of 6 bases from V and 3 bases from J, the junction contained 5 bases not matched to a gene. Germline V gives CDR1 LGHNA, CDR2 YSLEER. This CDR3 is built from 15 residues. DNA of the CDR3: TGCGCCAGCAGTCACGGGACAGGGGTCTACAATGAGCAGTTCTTC. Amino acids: CASSHGTGVYNEQFF.

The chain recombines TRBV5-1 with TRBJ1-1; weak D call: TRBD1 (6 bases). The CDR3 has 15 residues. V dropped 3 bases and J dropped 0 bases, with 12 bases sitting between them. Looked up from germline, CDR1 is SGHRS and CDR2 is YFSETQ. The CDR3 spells CASSSQTGMNTEAFF. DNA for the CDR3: TGCGCCAGCAGCTCCCAAACAGGGATGAACACTGAAGCTTTCTTT.

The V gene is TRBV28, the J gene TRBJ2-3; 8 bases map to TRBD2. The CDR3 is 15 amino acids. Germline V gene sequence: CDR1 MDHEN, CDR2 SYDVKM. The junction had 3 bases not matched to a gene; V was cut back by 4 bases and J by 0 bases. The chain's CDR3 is CASSSGGGSTDTQYF. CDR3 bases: TGTGCCAGCAGTTCCGGGGGGGGCAGCACAGATACGCAGTATTTT.

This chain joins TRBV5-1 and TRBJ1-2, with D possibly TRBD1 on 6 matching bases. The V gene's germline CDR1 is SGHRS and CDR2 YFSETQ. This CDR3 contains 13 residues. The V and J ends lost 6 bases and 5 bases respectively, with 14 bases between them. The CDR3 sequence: CASTPGQAYGYTF. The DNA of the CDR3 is TGCGCCAGCACACCGGGACAAGCTTATGGCTACACCTTC.

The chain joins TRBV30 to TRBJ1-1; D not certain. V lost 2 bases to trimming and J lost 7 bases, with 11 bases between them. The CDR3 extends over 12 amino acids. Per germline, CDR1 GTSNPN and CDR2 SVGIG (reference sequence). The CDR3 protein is CAWSTGGGEAFF. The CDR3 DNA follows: TGTGCCTGGAGTACCGGAGGCGGTGAAGCTTTCTTT.

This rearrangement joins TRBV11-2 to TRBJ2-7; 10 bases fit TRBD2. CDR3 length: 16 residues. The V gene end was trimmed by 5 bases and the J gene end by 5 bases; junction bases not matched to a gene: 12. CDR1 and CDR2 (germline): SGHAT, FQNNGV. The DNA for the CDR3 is TGTGCCAGCAGCCCGGCGGGACTAGCGAGAGGGCACGAGCAGTACTTC. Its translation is CASSPAGLARGHEQYF.

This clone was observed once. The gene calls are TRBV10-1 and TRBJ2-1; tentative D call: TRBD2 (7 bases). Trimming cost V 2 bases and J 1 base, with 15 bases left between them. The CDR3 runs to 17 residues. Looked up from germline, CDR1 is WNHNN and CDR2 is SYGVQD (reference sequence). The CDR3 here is CASSEGGGSLSYNEQFF. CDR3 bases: TGCGCCAGCAGTGAGGGGGGCGGGAGTTTATCCTACAATGAGCAGTTCTTC.

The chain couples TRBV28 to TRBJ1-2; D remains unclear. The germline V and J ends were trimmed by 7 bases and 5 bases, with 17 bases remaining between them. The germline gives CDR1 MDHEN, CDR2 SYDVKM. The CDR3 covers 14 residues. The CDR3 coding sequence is TGTGCCAGCACCTTGGTCCTGGGCCTTTATGGCTACACCTTC. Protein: CASTLVLGLYGYTF.

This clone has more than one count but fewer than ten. The CDR3 sequence: CASRPFGSGANVLTF. The CDR3 coding sequence is TGTGCCAGCAGACCCTTCGGTTCTGGGGCCAACGTCCTGACTTTC. The V call is TRBV28, the J call TRBJ2-6; no clear D. Germline V gene data show CDR1 as MDHEN and CDR2 as SYDVKM. This CDR3 is 15 amino acids long. The V end was cut by 6 bases, the J end by 1 base, with 10 bases between.

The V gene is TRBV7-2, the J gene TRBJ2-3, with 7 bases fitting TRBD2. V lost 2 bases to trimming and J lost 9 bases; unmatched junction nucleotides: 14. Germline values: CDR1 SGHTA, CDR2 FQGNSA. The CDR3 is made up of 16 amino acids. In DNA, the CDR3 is TGTGCCAGCAGCTTATCGGGGGGAATGGGGCCGGGGACGCAGTATTTT. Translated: CASSLSGGMGPGTQYF.

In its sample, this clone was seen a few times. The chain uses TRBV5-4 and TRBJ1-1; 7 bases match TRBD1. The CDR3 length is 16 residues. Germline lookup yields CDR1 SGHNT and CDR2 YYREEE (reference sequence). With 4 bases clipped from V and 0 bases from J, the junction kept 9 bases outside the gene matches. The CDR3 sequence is CASSPTGTALNTEAFF. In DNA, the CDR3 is TGTGCCAGCAGCCCGACAGGGACAGCATTGAACACTGAAGCTTTCTTT.

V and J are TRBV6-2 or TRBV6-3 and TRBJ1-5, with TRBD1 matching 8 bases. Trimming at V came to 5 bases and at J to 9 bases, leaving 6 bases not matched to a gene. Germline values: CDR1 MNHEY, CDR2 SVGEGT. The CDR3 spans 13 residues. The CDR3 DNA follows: TGTGCCAGCAGTCGACAGGGGTTAGGGCCCCAGCATTTT. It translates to CASSRQGLGPQHF.

CDR3 loop: CASSQGASPYNEQFF. The DNA for the CDR3 is TGCGCCAGCAGCCAGGGGGCCAGCCCCTACAATGAGCAGTTCTTC. The V and J genes are TRBV4-3 and TRBJ2-1; a weak D match, TRBD1 (6 bases). CDR3 length: 15 amino acids. CDR1 is LGHNA, CDR2 YSLEER, per germline. Trimming removed 3 bases at V and 2 bases at J, with 11 bases between.

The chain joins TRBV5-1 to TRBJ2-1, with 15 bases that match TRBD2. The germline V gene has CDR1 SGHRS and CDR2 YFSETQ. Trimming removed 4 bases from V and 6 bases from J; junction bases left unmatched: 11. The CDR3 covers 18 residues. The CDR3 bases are TGCGCCAGCAGCCCGGAGGGACTAGCGGGAGGAGATGGCAATGAGCAGTTCTTC. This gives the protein CASSPEGLAGGDGNEQFF.

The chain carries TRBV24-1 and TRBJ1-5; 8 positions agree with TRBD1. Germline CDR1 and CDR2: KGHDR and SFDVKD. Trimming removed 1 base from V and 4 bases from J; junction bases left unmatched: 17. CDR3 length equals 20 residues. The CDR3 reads CATSDLITDRVTEGNQPQHF. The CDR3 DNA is TGTGCCACCAGTGATTTAATTACGGACAGGGTAACCGAGGGAAATCAGCCCCAGCATTTT.

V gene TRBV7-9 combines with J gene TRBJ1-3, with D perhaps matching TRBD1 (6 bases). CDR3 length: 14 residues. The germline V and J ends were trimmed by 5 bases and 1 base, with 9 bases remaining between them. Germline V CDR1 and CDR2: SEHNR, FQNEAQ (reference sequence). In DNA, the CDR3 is TGTGCCAGCAGCCCCAGGGGTTCTGGAAACACCATATATTTT. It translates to CASSPRGSGNTIYF. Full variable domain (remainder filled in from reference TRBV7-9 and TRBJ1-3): DTGVSQNPRHKITKRGQNVTFRCDPISEHNRLYWYRQTLGQGPEFLTYFQNEAQLEKSRLLSDRFSAERPKGSFSTLEIQRTEQGDSAMYLCASSPRGSGNTIYFGEGSWLTVV.

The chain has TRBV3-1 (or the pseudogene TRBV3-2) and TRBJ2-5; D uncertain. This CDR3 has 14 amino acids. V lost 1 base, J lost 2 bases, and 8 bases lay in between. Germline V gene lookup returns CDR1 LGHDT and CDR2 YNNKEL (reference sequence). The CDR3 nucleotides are TGTGCCAGCAGCCAAGGAGGCAGTCAAGAGACCCAGTACTTC. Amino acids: CASSQGGSQETQYF.

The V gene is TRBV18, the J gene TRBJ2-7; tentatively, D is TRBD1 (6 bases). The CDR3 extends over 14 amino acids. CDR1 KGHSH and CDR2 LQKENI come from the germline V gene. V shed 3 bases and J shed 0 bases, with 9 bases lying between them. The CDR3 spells CASSPQGGSYEQYF. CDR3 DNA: TGTGCCAGCTCACCGCAAGGGGGCTCCTACGAGCAGTACTTC.

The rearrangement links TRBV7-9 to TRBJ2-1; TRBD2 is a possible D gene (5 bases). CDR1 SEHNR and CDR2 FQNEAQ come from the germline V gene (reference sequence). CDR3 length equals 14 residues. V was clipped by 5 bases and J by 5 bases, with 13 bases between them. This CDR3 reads CASSPDYSNNEQFF. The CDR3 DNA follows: TGTGCCAGCAGCCCCGACTACTCAAACAATGAGCAGTTCTTC.

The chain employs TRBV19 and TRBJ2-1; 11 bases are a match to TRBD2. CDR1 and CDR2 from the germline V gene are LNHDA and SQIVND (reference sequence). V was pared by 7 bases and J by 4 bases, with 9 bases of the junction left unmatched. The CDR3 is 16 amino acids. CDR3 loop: CASTTSGSEGYNEQFF. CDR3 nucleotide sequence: TGTGCCAGTACCACTAGCGGGAGCGAGGGTTACAATGAGCAGTTCTTC.